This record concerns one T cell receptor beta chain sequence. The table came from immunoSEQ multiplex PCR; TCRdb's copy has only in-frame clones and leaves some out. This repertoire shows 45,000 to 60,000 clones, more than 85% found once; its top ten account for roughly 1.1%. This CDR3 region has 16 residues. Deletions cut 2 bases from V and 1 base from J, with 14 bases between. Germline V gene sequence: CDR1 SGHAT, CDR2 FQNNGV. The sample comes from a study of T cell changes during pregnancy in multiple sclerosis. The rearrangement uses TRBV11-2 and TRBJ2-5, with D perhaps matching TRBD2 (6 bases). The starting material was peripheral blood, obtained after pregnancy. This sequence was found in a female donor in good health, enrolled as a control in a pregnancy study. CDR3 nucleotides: TGTGCCAGCAGCTTAAGCTCGCTAGCGTTCCAAGAGACCCAGTACTTC. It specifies CASSLSSLAFQETQYF.